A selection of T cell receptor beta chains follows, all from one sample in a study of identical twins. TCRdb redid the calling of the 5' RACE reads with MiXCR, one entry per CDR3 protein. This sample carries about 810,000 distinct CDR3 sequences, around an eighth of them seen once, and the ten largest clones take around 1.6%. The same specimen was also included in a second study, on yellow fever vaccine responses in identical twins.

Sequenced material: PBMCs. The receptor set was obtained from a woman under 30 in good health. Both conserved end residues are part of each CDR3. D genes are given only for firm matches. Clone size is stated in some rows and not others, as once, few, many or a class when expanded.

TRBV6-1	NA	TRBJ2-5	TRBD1	CASSRSGTGGSETQYF	TGTGCCAGCAGTAGATCCGGGACAGGGGGATCGGAGACCCAGTACTTC
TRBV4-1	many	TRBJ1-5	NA	CASSHPAVNQPQHF	TGCGCCAGCAGCCACCCCGCGGTCAATCAGCCCCAGCATTTT
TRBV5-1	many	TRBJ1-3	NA	CASSLVGTPFGNTIYF	TGCGCCAGCAGCTTGGTAGGGACACCCTTTGGAAACACCATATATTTT
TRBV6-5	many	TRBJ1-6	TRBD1	CASSYPRTGRKNNSPLHF	TGTGCCAGCAGTTACCCCAGGACAGGGAGAAAGAATAATTCACCCCTCCACTTT
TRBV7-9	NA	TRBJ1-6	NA	CASSLVGVVNSPLHF	TGTGCCAGCAGCTTAGTCGGGGTTGTAAATTCACCCCTCCACTTT
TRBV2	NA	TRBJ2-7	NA	CASSEASSRSYEQYF	TGTGCCAGCAGTGAAGCGAGTAGCAGGTCCTACGAGCAGTACTTC
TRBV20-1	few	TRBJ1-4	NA	CSAALPGAKNEKLFF	TGCAGTGCTGCCCTCCCAGGGGCGAAAAATGAAAAACTGTTTTTT
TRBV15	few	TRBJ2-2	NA	CATGPLENTGELFF	TGTGCCACCGGGCCGCTGGAAAACACCGGGGAGCTGTTTTTT
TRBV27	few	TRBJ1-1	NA	CASRPRPMNTEAFF	TGTGCCAGCAGGCCCAGACCCATGAACACTGAAGCTTTCTTT
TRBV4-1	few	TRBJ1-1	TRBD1	CASRLQGVNTEAFF	TGCGCCAGCAGACTACAGGGGGTGAACACTGAAGCTTTCTTT
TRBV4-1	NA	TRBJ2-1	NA	CASSQHRGAYNEQFF	TGCGCCAGCAGCCAACACCGCGGGGCCTACAATGAGCAGTTCTTC
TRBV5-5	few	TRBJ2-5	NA	CASSSGTPLSQETQYF	TGTGCCAGCAGCTCCGGGACACCCCTAAGCCAAGAGACCCAGTACTTC
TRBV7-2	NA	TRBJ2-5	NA	CASSFDSYSQETQYF	TGTGCCAGCAGCTTTGACAGCTATTCACAAGAGACCCAGTACTTC
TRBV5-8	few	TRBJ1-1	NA	CASSKGDGMNTEAFF	TGTGCCAGCAGCAAAGGGGACGGGATGAACACTGAAGCTTTCTTT
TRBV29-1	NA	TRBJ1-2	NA	CSVTDRVRGNYGYTF	TGCAGCGTGACAGACCGGGTACGGGGTAACTATGGCTACACCTTC
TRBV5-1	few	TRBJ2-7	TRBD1	CASSSAGTAIYEQYF	TGCGCCAGCAGCTCCGCCGGGACAGCAATTTACGAGCAGTACTTC
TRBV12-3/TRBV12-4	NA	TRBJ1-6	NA	CASSAQSSPLHF	TGTGCCAGCAGTGCACAGTCCTCACCCCTCCACTTT
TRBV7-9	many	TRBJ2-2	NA	CASSLAQNTGELFF	TGTGCCAGCAGCTTAGCCCAGAACACCGGGGAGCTGTTTTTT
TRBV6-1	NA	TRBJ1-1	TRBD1	CASRQTGIMNTEAFF	TGTGCCAGCAGGCAGACAGGGATTATGAACACTGAAGCTTTCTTT
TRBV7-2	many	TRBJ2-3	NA	CASSLSRTSTDTQYF	TGTGCCAGCAGCTTATCGCGGACTAGCACAGATACGCAGTATTTT
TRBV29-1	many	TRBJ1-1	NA	CSVLQGNTEAFF	TGCAGCGTTTTACAGGGGAACACTGAAGCTTTCTTT
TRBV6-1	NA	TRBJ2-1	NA	CASTDHRHRSYNEQFF	TGTGCCAGCACCGACCACAGACATAGGTCCTACAATGAGCAGTTCTTC
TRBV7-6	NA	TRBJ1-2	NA	CASSLEPGRYGYTF	TGTGCCAGCAGCTTAGAGCCAGGGCGATATGGCTACACCTTC
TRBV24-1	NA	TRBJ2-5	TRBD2	CATSDPRAGVGSGQETQYF	TGTGCCACCAGTGATCCGAGAGCGGGAGTGGGATCTGGACAAGAGACCCAGTACTTC
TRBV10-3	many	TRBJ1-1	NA	CAIRQEGTEAFF	TGTGCCATCAGACAGGAGGGTACTGAAGCTTTCTTT
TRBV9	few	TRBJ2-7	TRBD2	CASSVAPSGSFYEQYF	TGTGCCAGCAGCGTAGCCCCTAGCGGGAGTTTCTACGAGCAGTACTTC
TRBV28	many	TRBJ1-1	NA	CASGEGGRVEAFF	TGTGCCAGCGGAGAGGGGGGGCGCGTTGAAGCTTTCTTT
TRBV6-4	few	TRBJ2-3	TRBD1	CASATGGTDTQYF	TGTGCCAGCGCCACAGGGGGCACAGATACGCAGTATTTT
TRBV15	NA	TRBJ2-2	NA	CATSRGQLGTGELFF	TGTGCCACCAGCAGAGGCCAACTAGGCACCGGGGAGCTGTTTTTT
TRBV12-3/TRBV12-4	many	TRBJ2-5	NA	CAVGRGFDQETQYF	TGTGCCGTCGGCAGGGGTTTCGACCAAGAGACCCAGTACTTC
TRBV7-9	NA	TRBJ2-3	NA	CASSLSRVGTDTQYF	TGTGCCAGCAGCCTTTCGAGGGTCGGGACAGATACGCAGTATTTT
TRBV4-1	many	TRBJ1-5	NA	CASSQDLGNNQPQHF	TGCGCCAGCAGCCAAGATTTAGGGAACAATCAGCCCCAGCATTTT
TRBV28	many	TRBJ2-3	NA	CASITQYF	TGTGCCAGCATCACGCAGTATTTT
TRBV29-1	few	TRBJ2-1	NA	CSATLGTSKGTYYNEQFF	TGCAGCGCAACCCTAGGGACCTCAAAAGGGACGTACTACAATGAGCAGTTCTTC
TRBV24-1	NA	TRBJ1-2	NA	CATSDYDNYGYTF	TGTGCCACCAGTGACTACGACAACTATGGCTACACCTTC
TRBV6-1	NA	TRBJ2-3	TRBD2	CASSVSPGLGTDTQYF	TGTGCCAGCAGTGTTTCACCGGGACTAGGTACAGATACGCAGTATTTT
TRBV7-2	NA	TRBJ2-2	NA	CASSFGSSNTGELFF	TGTGCCAGCAGCTTTGGGTCGTCGAACACCGGGGAGCTGTTTTTT
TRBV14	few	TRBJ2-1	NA	CASSQQVYNEQFF	TGTGCCAGCAGCCAACAGGTATACAATGAGCAGTTCTTC
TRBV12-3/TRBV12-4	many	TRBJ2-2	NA	CASSPSGSTGELFF	TGTGCCAGCAGTCCTTCTGGGTCCACCGGGGAGCTGTTTTTT
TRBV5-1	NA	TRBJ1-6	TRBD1	CASSLDPPGGNSPLHF	TGCGCCAGCAGCTTGGACCCCCCAGGGGGTAATTCACCCCTCCACTTT
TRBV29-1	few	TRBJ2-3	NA	CSERQETDTQYF	TGCAGCGAGCGACAGGAGACAGATACGCAGTATTTT
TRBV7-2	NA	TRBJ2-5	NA	CASSTSRRPRGQETQYF	TGTGCCAGCAGCACCTCCCGCCGACCGCGGGGCCAAGAGACCCAGTACTTC
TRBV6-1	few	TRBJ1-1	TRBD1	CASSQRQGIRVTEAFF	TGTGCCAGCAGTCAAAGACAGGGCATACGTGTAACTGAAGCTTTCTTT
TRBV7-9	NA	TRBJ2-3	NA	CASSFPLSTDTQYF	TGTGCCAGCAGCTTCCCCCTTAGCACAGATACGCAGTATTTT
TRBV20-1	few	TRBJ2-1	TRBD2	CSALTSEVKGQFF	TGCAGTGCGCTAACTAGCGAAGTAAAAGGGCAGTTCTTC
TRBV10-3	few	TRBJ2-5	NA	CAISPTGGGETQYF	TGTGCCATCAGCCCCACCGGGGGAGGAGAGACCCAGTACTTC
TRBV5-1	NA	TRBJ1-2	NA	CASSLAFYWAANYGYTF	TGCGCCAGCAGCTTGGCCTTCTATTGGGCCGCAAATTATGGCTACACCTTC
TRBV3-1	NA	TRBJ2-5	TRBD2	CASSPTSGSSYETQYF	TGTGCCAGCAGCCCGACTAGCGGGAGTTCTTATGAGACCCAGTACTTC
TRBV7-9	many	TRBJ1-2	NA	CASNPGSYGYTF	TGTGCCAGCAACCCAGGGAGCTATGGCTACACCTTC
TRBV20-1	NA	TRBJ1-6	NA	CSASAGDSPLHF	TGCAGTGCCAGTGCAGGGGATTCACCCCTCCACTTT